These 20 T cell receptor beta chains came from one sample sequenced in a study of blood T cell repertoires in COVID-19. TCRdb's table, derived via immunoSEQ multiplex PCR, lists solely in-frame clones and lacks some. In the table there are approximately 390,000 clones, over 75% of which are singletons. The sequencing sample was made of peripheral blood. All receptors derive from a woman aged 55-70 years with COVID-19, enrolled during active disease.

The chain carries TRBV10-1 and TRBJ2-3; D is possibly TRBD2 (5 bases). Trimming cost V 6 bases and J 6 bases, with 19 bases left between them. The CDR3 sequence is 15 residues long. Germline V lookup: CDR1 WNHNN, CDR2 SYGVQD (reference sequence). CDR3 amino acids: CASSPGYGVGDTQYF. For the CDR3, the DNA is TGCGCCAGCAGCCCCGGTTACGGGGTAGGTGATACGCAGTATTTT.

Written as DNA, the CDR3 is TGTGCCAGCAGTGAGCTACAGGGATACACTGAAGCTTTCTTT. It encodes CASSELQGYTEAFF. This rearrangement joins TRBV6-1 to TRBJ1-1; D might be TRBD1 (6 bases). CDR1 and CDR2 from the germline V gene are MNHNS and SASEGT. The CDR3 has 14 amino acids. The V end lost 3 bases, the J end lost 3 bases, and 11 bases lay between the germline ends.

The chain recombines TRBV6-6 with TRBJ1-2; 8 nucleotides line up with TRBD1. There are 15 residues in the CDR3. Trimming at V came to 7 bases and at J to 7 bases, leaving 14 bases not matched to a gene. CDR1 and CDR2 from the germline V gene are MNHNY and SVGAGI (reference sequence). The CDR3 sequence is CASTHTDRGERGYTF. The CDR3 DNA is TGTGCCAGCACCCACACCGACAGGGGCGAGCGTGGCTACACCTTC.

The chain has TRBV5-6 and TRBJ2-2; D is unclear. CDR3 length: 15 amino acids. Trimming took 2 bases from V and 0 from J, leaving 8 bases between them. The V gene's germline CDR1 is SGHDT and CDR2 YYEEEE. This CDR3 reads CASSFLQTNTGELFF. The CDR3, as DNA: TGTGCCAGCAGCTTCTTACAGACGAACACCGGGGAGCTGTTTTTT.

This clone has just a few counts. Relative to the germline gene, one junction end is altered; a read error may explain this. This chain uses TRBV3-1 (or the pseudogene TRBV3-2) with TRBJ1-1; 7 nucleotides align to TRBD1. CDR1 and CDR2 (germline): LGHDT, YNNKEL (reference sequence). The CDR3 length is 13 residues. The CDR3 reads CAARGQTNTEAFF. The CDR3 DNA follows: TGCGCTGCCCGGGGACAGACAAACACTGAAGCTTTCTTT.

This rearrangement joins TRBV3-1 (or the pseudogene TRBV3-2) to TRBJ2-6; D gene uncertain. Germline CDR1 is LGHDT and CDR2 is YNNKEL (reference sequence). The CDR3 spans 15 residues. V dropped 6 bases and J dropped 0 bases, with 9 bases sitting between them. Written as DNA, the CDR3 is TGTGCCAGCAGTCCCGTATTCTCTGGGGCCAACGTCCTGACTTTC. Encoded protein: CASSPVFSGANVLTF.

The V gene is TRBV19, the J gene TRBJ2-4, with D possibly matching TRBD1 (6 bases). The CDR3 contains 13 residues. The V end lost 5 bases, the J end lost 7 bases, and 12 bases lay between the germline ends. The germline gives CDR1 LNHDA, CDR2 SQIVND (reference sequence). The CDR3 DNA sequence: TGTGCCAGTAGTGCTACAGGGCCCAACATTCAGTACTTC. It yields the protein CASSATGPNIQYF.

V usage is TRBV2 and J usage is TRBJ1-5, with 10 bases that match TRBD1. The V gene end was trimmed by 7 bases and the J gene end by 7 bases; junction bases not matched to a gene: 7. CDR1 and CDR2 (germline): SNHLY, FYNNEI. This CDR3 is built from 14 residues. The CDR3 nucleotides are TGTGCCAGCAAAGGACAGGGGGTTCCCCAGCCCCAGCATTTT. Translation gives CASKGQGVPQPQHF.

To note about this clone: This sample includes further DNA sequences coding for the same CDR3. V and J are TRBV11-2 and TRBJ2-7, with 8 bases lining up with TRBD1. This CDR3 is 14 amino acids long. Per germline, CDR1 SGHAT and CDR2 FQNNGV. Germline trimming cut 5 bases from V and 2 bases from J; bases unmatched to any gene: 5. The chain's CDR3 is CASSLGQGPYEQYF. The CDR3 DNA reads as TGTGCCAGCAGCCTAGGACAGGGCCCCTACGAGCAGTACTTC.

This clone showed up just once. V gene TRBV7-9 combines with J gene TRBJ1-1; 7 bases agree with TRBD1. Trimming took 5 bases from V and 5 from J; bases not matched to a gene: 8. CDR1 is SEHNR, CDR2 FQNEAQ, per germline (reference sequence). The CDR3 contains 14 residues. The CDR3 DNA follows: TGTGCCAGCAGCCCAGGACAGGCGTGGACTGAAGCTTTCTTT. Translation gives CASSPGQAWTEAFF.

The chain combines TRBV9 with TRBJ2-7, with 7 bases fitting TRBD2. The junction had 14 bases not matched to a gene; V was cut back by 0 bases and J by 2 bases. The CDR3 spans 18 residues. The V gene's germline CDR1 is SGDLS and CDR2 YYNGEE. DNA for the CDR3: TGTGCCAGCAGCGTAGCCGGGACTATCCCGGACAAAACCTACGAGCAGTACTTC. As protein: CASSVAGTIPDKTYEQYF.

This rearrangement joins TRBV4-1 to TRBJ1-3, with 8 positions matching TRBD1. Trimming cost V 4 bases and J 1 base; bases outside gene matches: 3. Per the germline V gene, CDR1 is MGHRA and CDR2 is YSYEKL. The CDR3 is 15 amino acids. The CDR3 region is CASSPTGVSGNTIYF. The CDR3 region has the DNA TGCGCCAGCAGCCCGACAGGGGTTTCTGGAAACACCATATATTTT.

V gene TRBV6-5 combines with J gene TRBJ2-3, with a tentative D call TRBD2 (6 bases). This CDR3 comprises 14 residues. The ends were cut back, 4 bases at V and 0 bases at J, with 8 bases in the middle. From germline, CDR1 is MNHEY and CDR2 SVGAGI. CDR3 region: CASSCGTSTDTQYF. DNA for the CDR3: TGTGCCAGCAGTTGCGGGACTAGCACAGATACGCAGTATTTT.

Concerning this clone: Other nucleotide sequences in the sample specify the same CDR3. The V gene is TRBV7-9, the J gene TRBJ1-1, with D possibly matching TRBD1 (5 bases). V lost 5 bases, J lost 0 bases, and 7 bases lay in between. The CDR3 sequence is 13 residues long. From germline, CDR1 is SEHNR and CDR2 FQNEAQ (reference sequence). DNA of the CDR3: TGTGCCAGCAGCCTGACAGTGAACACTGAAGCTTTCTTT. It translates to CASSLTVNTEAFF.

The genes are TRBV5-1 and TRBJ2-7; D possibly corresponds to TRBD2 (6 bases). V was shortened by 5 bases and J by 5 bases, with 14 bases between the two germline ends. Germline CDR1 reads SGHRS; CDR2 reads YFSETQ. This CDR3 is built from 13 residues. In DNA form, the CDR3 reads TGCGCCAGCAGTTACACCCCGGGGGACGAGCAGTACTTC. This translates into CASSYTPGDEQYF.

This clone was detected many times. Additional DNA sequences in this sample encode the identical CDR3. V usage is TRBV19 and J usage is TRBJ1-1; D gene ambiguous. The V and J ends lost 5 bases and 0 bases respectively, with 7 bases between them. Germline assignment: CDR1 LNHDA and CDR2 SQIVND (reference sequence). This CDR3 has 13 residues. CDR3 protein: CASSFTLNTEAFF. In nucleotides, the CDR3 is TGTGCCAGTAGTTTTACACTGAACACTGAAGCTTTCTTT.

There are many counts of this clone. A junction boundary mismatches the germline segment, possibly from a read error. The genes are TRBV11-2 and TRBJ1-2, with D tentatively TRBD1 (6 bases). Looked up from germline, CDR1 is SGHAT and CDR2 is FQNNGV. CDR3 length equals 14 residues. The DNA for the CDR3 is TGTGCCAGCCACTCAGGCGGCGCTTTAGGGGGAACAATCTTC. It encodes CASHSGGALGGTIF. Combining the CDR3 with reference TRBV11-2 and TRBJ1-2 gives the whole variable domain EAGVAQSPRYKIIEKRQSVAFWCNPISGHATLYWYQQILGQGPKLLIQFQNNGVVDDSQLPKDRFSAERLKGVDSTLKIQPAKLEDSAVYLCASHSGGALGGTIFGSGTRLTVV.

The chain carries TRBV6-5 and TRBJ2-3; TRBD2 agrees at 9 bases. The CDR3 length is 15 residues. Germline CDR1 and CDR2: MNHEY and SVGAGI. V shed 7 bases and J 5 bases; nucleotides not matched to a gene: 10. The CDR3 bases are TGTGCCAGCAAGGGGGCAGCGGGGGGTGGAGATACGCAGTATTTT. Protein product: CASKGAAGGGDTQYF.

This clone was seen just once. The chain combines TRBV18 with TRBJ2-1; 8 bases align to TRBD2. From germline, CDR1 is KGHSH and CDR2 LQKENI. The CDR3 has 15 amino acids. V was pared by 4 bases and J by 4 bases, with 6 bases of the junction left unmatched. CDR3 sequence reads: CASSRLSGGYNEQFF. The DNA for the CDR3 is TGTGCCAGCTCACGCCTAAGCGGGGGATACAATGAGCAGTTCTTC. Full variable domain (missing parts from reference TRBV18 and TRBJ2-1): NAGVMQNPRHLVRRRGQEARLRCSPMKGHSHVYWYRQLPEEGLKFMVYLQKENIIDESGMPKERFSAEFPKEGPSILRIQQVVRGDSAAYFCASSRLSGGYNEQFFGPGTRLTVL.

The chain joins TRBV6-5 to TRBJ2-2; TRBD2 matches at 10 bases. Germline values: CDR1 MNHEY, CDR2 SVGAGI. V dropped 2 bases and J dropped 5; count of bases not matched to a gene: 2. This CDR3 region has 15 residues. The CDR3 DNA sequence: TGTGCCAGCAGTTACCTAGCGGGGGTTACCGGGGAGCTGTTTTTT. It codes for CASSYLAGVTGELFF.